This paragraph reports one TCR beta chain. There is no known antigen for this receptor. No quality values exist for individual bases; no much larger clone is one base distant. Reading the label with the study, this specimen's time point is: after dendritic cell vaccination, including at tumor progression/relapse. Patients were selected for having adequate residual fresh-frozen tumor tissue and more than two years of available survival data. Although molecular status otherwise differed among the glioblastoma patients, no patient had an isocitrate dehydrogenase mutation. PBMC collection took place before vaccination, two weeks after the third vaccination, and at tumor progression if progression occurred. Genomic DNA was extracted with the Qiagen DNeasy Blood extraction Kit. Using the immunoSEQ assay, TCRB CDR3 regions were amplified from 1.5 to 2 micrograms of genomic DNA, or from all available DNA when less than that was on hand. The multiplex PCR employed 60 forward primers targeting TCR V beta segments and 13 reverse primers targeting J beta segments. To estimate the number of reads per starting template, synthetic control templates were added to each sample at limiting dilution. The Illumina HiSeq System generated sequencing reads of 87 bp. The source study handled its data this way. PCR and sequencing errors were removed by a nearest neighbor algorithm that merged closely related sequences. TCR overlap was defined as the percentage of unique tumor TCR beta sequences that were also found in the peripheral blood of the same patient. In TCRdb, the immuneACCESS table is reduced to in-frame sequences with V and J assigned. These tables do not hold every clone; where another copy was compared, an unresolved V gene accounts for under half, and the others remain unexplained. That table gives V, J and clone size, and the DNA gave D and trimming. For this sample the table gives tens of thousands of clones, of which around four fifths were detected only once. The ten largest make up roughly 6.8% of the sample.

This entry comes from a study of glioma-infiltrating T cells after dendritic cell vaccination (dated by TCRdb to about 2016). Notes on the research overall: The cohort included approximately 15 glioblastoma patients drawn from Phase I and II dendritic cell vaccination trials, of whom 9 were newly diagnosed and 6 had recurrent disease. Autologous tumor lysate-pulsed dendritic cell vaccination was administered to the patients between about 2003 and 2013. The vaccine consisted of monocyte-derived dendritic cells cultured less than eight days with IL-4 and GM-CSF, then pulsed overnight with autologous tumor lysate. Three intradermal dendritic cell vaccine injections were administered to patients at biweekly intervals in the arm below the axilla. Deep sequencing of TCR beta CDR3 regions was used to quantify tumor-infiltrating lymphocyte content and compare tumor and blood repertoires in dendritic cell-vaccinated glioblastoma patients. Survival after dendritic cell vaccination was correlated with TCR sequencing metrics, such as TIL content and the overlap between tumor and blood repertoires. Beyond this particular receptor, the publication reports: The cohort was small and heterogeneous, only a few patients had full blood and tumor sets, and even fewer had initial-recurrent tumor pairs. The three-group TCR overlap response model was characterized as speculative, and prospective validation of the model was stated to be required. No direct relationship between TCR clonality and survival was found, suggesting a diverse polyclonal response may matter. After dendritic cell vaccination, a higher estimated pretreatment TIL content predicted longer time to progression and overall survival.

After removal of 2 bases from V and 6 bases from J, the junction retains 3 bases not matched to a gene. Taken from the germline V gene, the CDR1 and CDR2 loops are SGHTA and FQGTGA. Its CDR3 holds 14 amino acids, cysteine through phenylalanine. Just the 42-base CDR3 DNA is kept, in frame starting at base 1. In this chain, TRBV7-3 is recombined with TRBJ2-7, with 11 middle bases fitting TRBD1. This clonotype was obtained from a human donor with glioblastoma. Sample: blood, taken after dendritic cell vaccination. The CDR3 region has the sequence CASSLFGTGGEQYF. At the DNA level, the sequence is TGTGCCAGCAGCTTATTTGGGACAGGGGGCGAGCAGTACTTC.